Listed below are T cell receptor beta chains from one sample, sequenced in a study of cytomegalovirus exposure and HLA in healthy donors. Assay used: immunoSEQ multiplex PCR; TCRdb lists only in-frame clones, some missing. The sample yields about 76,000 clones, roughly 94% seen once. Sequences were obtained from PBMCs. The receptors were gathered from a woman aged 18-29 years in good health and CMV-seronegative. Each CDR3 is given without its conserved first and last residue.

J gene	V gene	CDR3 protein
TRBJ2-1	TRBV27	ASTPLSGGFNEQF
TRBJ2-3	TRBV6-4	ASKIMGLASDTQY
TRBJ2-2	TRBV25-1	ASSEIPGKVGELF
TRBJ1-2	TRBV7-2	ASSFLTEKQGVPHYGYT
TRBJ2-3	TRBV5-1	ASSRGQGTDTQY
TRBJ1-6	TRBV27	ASSPSQGDLYNSPLH
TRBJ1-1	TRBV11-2	ASSLLGLNTEAF
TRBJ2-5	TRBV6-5	ASSLAGMAETQY
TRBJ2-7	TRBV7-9	ASSLHGTGVSYEQY
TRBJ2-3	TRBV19	ASSMALGGEGDTQY
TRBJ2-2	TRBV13	ASSLNRGHGELF
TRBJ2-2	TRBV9	ASSPGAGGTTGELF
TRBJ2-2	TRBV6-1	ASRWEITNTGELF
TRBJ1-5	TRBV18	ASSPLGGQGNNQPQH
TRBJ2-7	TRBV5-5	ASSSGQNVLYEQY
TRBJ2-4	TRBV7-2	ASSAREPENIQY
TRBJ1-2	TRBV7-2	ASSFGDRGLGYT
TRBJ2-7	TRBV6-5	ASCRYRGSKYEQY
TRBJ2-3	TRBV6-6	ASTSRDTQY
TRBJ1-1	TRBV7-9	ASSPGQPILAF
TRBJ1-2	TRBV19	ASIGLSGANYGYT
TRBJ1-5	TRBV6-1	ASSEKGHQPQH
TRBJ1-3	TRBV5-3	ARSLGSGGCCLTGNTIY
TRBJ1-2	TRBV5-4	ASSSDRVGYT
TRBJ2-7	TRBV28	ASSYHSLTYEQY
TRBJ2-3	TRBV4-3	ASRVSSGVSTDTQY
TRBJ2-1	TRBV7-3	ASSVTSGVYNEQF
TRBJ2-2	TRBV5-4	ASSLGGQGRTGELF
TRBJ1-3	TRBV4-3	ASSQFGQGPGNTIY
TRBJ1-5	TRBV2	ASSEGLNGQVGGNQPQH
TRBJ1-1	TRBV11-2	ASSLELLRDTEAF
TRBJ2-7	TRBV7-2	ASSVQGYEQY
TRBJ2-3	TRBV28	ASRGASGLTDTQY
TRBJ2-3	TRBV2	ASRREWQQDTQY
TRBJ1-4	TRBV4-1	ASSPRGYNEKLF
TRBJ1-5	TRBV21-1	ASSSGFPGHRSHQPQH
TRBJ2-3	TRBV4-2	ASSQGSGGANTQY
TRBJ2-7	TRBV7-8	ASSLVLLGRYEQY
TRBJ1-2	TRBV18	ASSPAGQGAYGYT
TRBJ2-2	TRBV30	AWRDRANTGELF
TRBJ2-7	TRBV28	ASSSTGDPSYEQY
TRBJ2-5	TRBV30	AWTSGGGRETQY
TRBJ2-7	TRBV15	ATSPRSSGEQY
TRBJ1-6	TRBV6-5	ASLGLGANSPLH
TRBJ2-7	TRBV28	ASSPPQGSYEQY
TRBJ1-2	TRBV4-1	ASSPRVGTANYGYT